These 14 T cell receptor beta chains share one sample of origin, sequenced in a study of shared clonotypes between healthy human individuals (dated by TCRdb to the early 2020s). Libraries were built with the immunoSEQ multiplex PCR assay. TCRdb stores this immuneACCESS table with in-frame sequences only. Part of the clones is absent; in the studies checked, under half of the shortfall reflects unresolved V genes, and no reason is known for the rest. Across this sample there are 800,000 to 950,000 clones, with around 96% seen only once. The ten top clones hold 0.2% to 0.25% of the sample. For the CD8 naive samples, CD45RO-negative cells were positively selected for CCR7, yielding a CD45RA+CCR7+ population from which TemRA cells were excluded. Sequenced sample: naive CD8+ T cells sorted from blood. Interpreted using the paper, the cell subset or site label stands for: CD45RA+CCR7+. The receptor set was obtained from a man in his thirties or forties in good health.

The rearrangement links TRBV9 to TRBJ1-2; unclear D gene. The CDR3 runs 15 residues. V was trimmed by 3 bases and J by 3 bases, leaving 15 bases between them. Germline V gene data show CDR1 as SGDLS and CDR2 as YYNGEE. CDR3 residues: CASSATASGDYGYTF. The CDR3 DNA follows: TGTGCCAGCAGCGCTACAGCTTCCGGGGACTATGGCTACACCTTC.

This chain links TRBV27 with TRBJ2-7, with D possibly called TRBD1 or TRBD2 (6 bases each). V lost 5 bases and J lost 2, with 16 bases in between. This CDR3 region has 15 residues. From germline, CDR1 is MNHEY and CDR2 SMNVEV (reference sequence). CDR3 DNA sequence: TGTGCCAGCAGTCCCCGCGGGACACCGACCTACGAGCAGTACTTC. Translation gives CASSPRGTPTYEQYF.

The rearrangement links TRBV6-6 to TRBJ2-7; D uncertain. Germline lookup yields CDR1 MNHNY and CDR2 SVGAGI (reference sequence). The ends were cut back, 8 bases at V and 3 bases at J, with 11 bases in the middle. There are 12 residues in the CDR3. The DNA for the CDR3 is TGTGCCAGCGGTCCACGGATCTACGAGCAGTACTTC. Translating gives CASGPRIYEQYF.

The chain combines TRBV19 with TRBJ2-1; unclear D gene. This CDR3 is built from 13 residues. With 3 bases removed from V and 8 bases from J, the gap between germline ends came to 11 bases. Per the germline V gene, CDR1 is LNHDA and CDR2 is SQIVND (reference sequence). CDR3 DNA: TGTGCCAGTAGTATCGCGACAATCGATGAGCAGTTCTTC. Amino acid sequence: CASSIATIDEQFF.

The chain is built from TRBV7-9 and TRBJ2-7; the match to TRBD2 covers 12 bases. CDR1 SEHNR and CDR2 FQNEAQ come from the germline V gene (reference sequence). The CDR3 length is 16 residues. Trimming cost V 4 bases and J 5 bases; bases outside gene matches: 9. The CDR3 loop reads CASSSRLAGDIHEQYF. DNA for the CDR3: TGTGCCAGCAGCTCCCGACTAGCGGGAGATATCCACGAGCAGTACTTC.

This CDR3 reads CASSSGLAQPTDTQYF. The CDR3 DNA sequence: TGTGCCAGCAGTTCCGGGCTAGCGCAACCCACAGATACGCAGTATTTT. V is TRBV6-5 and J is TRBJ2-3; weak D call: TRBD2 (6 bases). V lost 4 bases and J 2 bases, leaving 16 bases between the germline ends. CDR1 is MNHEY, CDR2 SVGAGI, per germline. The CDR3 covers 16 residues.

This chain connects TRBV10-3 to TRBJ2-7, with D hard to call. In germline, CDR1 is ENHRY, CDR2 SYGVKD. CDR3 length: 12 amino acids. Trimming took off 3 bases at V and 4 bases at J, with 7 bases between the two ends. CDR3 sequence: CAISDTNYEQYF. CDR3 DNA sequence: TGTGCCATCAGTGATACCAATTACGAGCAGTACTTC.

V usage is TRBV5-1 and J usage is TRBJ2-1; TRBD2 aligns across 14 bases. Trimming removed 7 bases from V and 7 bases from J; junction bases left unmatched: 7. The V gene's germline CDR1 is SGHRS and CDR2 YFSETQ. This CDR3 spans 15 amino acids. Here the CDR3 DNA reads TGCGCCAGCTTCGTGACTAGCGGGAGGGGAAATGAGCAGTTCTTC. The encoded protein is CASFVTSGRGNEQFF.

The rearrangement uses TRBV27 and TRBJ2-3, with D perhaps TRBD1 (6 bases). The length of the CDR3 is 17 residues. Trimming left V 3 bases short and J 2 bases short, with 18 bases between. Germline assignment: CDR1 MNHEY and CDR2 SMNVEV (reference sequence). For the CDR3, the DNA is TGTGCCAGCAGTTTGCGACAGGAGATGACTTACACAGATACGCAGTATTTT. Protein product: CASSLRQEMTYTDTQYF.

This chain connects TRBV4-1 to TRBJ1-5; no reliable D call. CDR1 is MGHRA and CDR2 is YSYEKL in the germline V gene. The CDR3 runs to 15 residues. V dropped 1 base and J dropped 1 base, with 8 bases sitting between them. The CDR3 bases are TGCGCCAGCAGCCAAGTTGGAGACAGCAATCAGCCCCAGCATTTT. It specifies CASSQVGDSNQPQHF.

V gene TRBV11-3 combines with J gene TRBJ2-7; no clear D gene. The germline V gene encodes CDR1 SGHNT and CDR2 YENEEA. CDR3 length equals 12 residues. The V gene lost 1 base and the J gene lost 6 bases, with 7 bases spanning the gap. The CDR3 sequence is CASSLASSEQYF. The CDR3 DNA sequence: TGTGCCAGCAGCTTAGCAAGCAGCGAGCAGTACTTC.

This sequence joins TRBV5-6 and TRBJ2-7, with D possibly matching TRBD1 (6 bases). With 0 bases removed from V and 4 bases from J, the gap between germline ends came to 11 bases. This CDR3 spans 14 amino acids. Germline V gene data show CDR1 as SGHDT and CDR2 as YYEEEE. The CDR3 sequence: CASSLEGQLYEQYF. Here the CDR3 DNA reads TGTGCCAGCAGCTTGGAGGGACAACTTTACGAGCAGTACTTC.

The chain employs TRBV18 and TRBJ2-1; 11 bases map to TRBD2. CDR3 length: 17 amino acids. Germline CDR1 is KGHSH and CDR2 is LQKENI. V was clipped by 4 bases and J by 1 base; unmatched bases: 6. CDR3 amino acids: CASSLAGGLGSYNEQFF. The CDR3 DNA sequence: TGTGCCAGCTCACTAGCGGGAGGGCTTGGGTCCTACAATGAGCAGTTCTTC.

The genes are TRBV10-1 and TRBJ2-2; tentatively, D is TRBD2 (6 bases). V gave up 3 bases and J gave up 4 bases, with 24 bases separating them. The CDR3 covers 19 residues. From germline, CDR1 is WNHNN and CDR2 SYGVQD (reference sequence). The CDR3 loop reads CASSESQGETGVFTGELFF. CDR3 sequence (DNA): TGCGCCAGCAGTGAATCTCAGGGTGAGACGGGAGTATTCACCGGGGAGCTGTTTTTT.